These T cell receptor beta chains were read from a single sample in a study of CD8 T cells in Susac syndrome. TCRdb passed the immunoSEQ multiplex PCR reads through MiXCR, listing each CDR3 protein once. Of fewer than 35,000 distinct CDR3 sequences listed, roughly 94% are singletons. Sequencing used CD8+ T cells from PBMCs. The origin of the receptors is a human donor in good health. The CDR3 runs from the conserved cysteine through the conserved F or W. A D gene is named only where the DNA matches it firmly. The listing skips clone size in some rows; elsewhere it reads once, few, many or a size class.

TRBV12-3/TRBV12-4	.	TRBD2	TRBJ2-3	CASSFSGGDVTDTQYF	TGTGCCAGCAGTTTTAGCGGGGGGGATGTCACAGATACGCAGTATTTT
TRBV10-3	.	.	TRBJ2-7	CAISESGGTASYEQYF	TGTGCCATCAGTGAGTCGGGGGGGACAGCCTCCTACGAGCAGTACTTC
TRBV12-3/TRBV12-4	.	TRBD2	TRBJ2-3	CASSLTSGGADTQYF	TGTGCCAGCAGTTTGACTAGCGGGGGCGCAGATACGCAGTATTTT
TRBV7-9	.	.	TRBJ2-7	CASSLVQGPTYEQYF	TGTGCCAGCAGCTTAGTACAAGGGCCTACCTACGAGCAGTACTTC
TRBV11-2	.	.	TRBJ1-4	CASSPGGRSNEKLFF	TGTGCCAGCAGCCCTGGCGGGCGTTCTAATGAAAAACTGTTTTTT
TRBV12-3/TRBV12-4	.	.	TRBJ2-3	CASSLTVDTQYF	TGTGCCAGCAGTTTAACTGTTGATACGCAGTATTTT
TRBV6-2/TRBV6-3	.	.	TRBJ2-1	CASSSEGSYNEQFF	TGTGCCAGCAGTTCTGAGGGGTCCTACAATGAGCAGTTCTTC
TRBV20-1	.	.	TRBJ2-1	CSAKALGGSYNEQFF	TGCAGCGCCAAGGCCCTTGGGGGGTCCTACAATGAGCAGTTCTTC
TRBV12-3/TRBV12-4	once	TRBD2	TRBJ2-5	CASSLGLGVETQYF	TGTGCCAGCAGTTTGGGACTAGGGGTAGAGACCCAGTACTTC
TRBV5-6	.	.	TRBJ2-1	CASSLQGLTDEQFF	TGTGCCAGCAGCCTACAGGGTCTGACGGATGAGCAGTTCTTC
TRBV7-9	.	TRBD1	TRBJ1-2	CASSLVSGTGLFPYGYTF	TGTGCCAGCAGCTTAGTGAGCGGGACAGGGCTCTTCCCCTATGGCTACACCTTC
TRBV7-9	.	.	TRBJ1-3	CASSLRVDGNTIYF	TGTGCCAGCAGCTTACGGGTGGATGGAAACACCATATATTTT
TRBV5-6	.	.	TRBJ1-2	CASSPRDSQVEIVNYGYTF	TGTGCCAGCAGCCCCCGGGACTCCCAAGTGGAAATCGTTAACTATGGCTACACCTTC
TRBV5-1	.	.	TRBJ2-1	CASSSPGGTFEQFF	TGCGCCAGCAGCTCTCCTGGAGGGACTTTTGAGCAGTTCTTC
TRBV18	.	TRBD1	TRBJ2-7	CASSPADRALYEQYF	TGTGCCAGCTCACCGGCCGACAGGGCGCTTTACGAGCAGTACTTC
TRBV7-9	once	.	TRBJ2-4	CASSPPGAGPAKNIQYF	TGTGCCAGCAGCCCCCCAGGGGCGGGGCCAGCCAAAAACATTCAGTACTTC
TRBV20-1	.	.	TRBJ2-7	CSAKGRRDEQYF	TGCAGTGCTAAAGGGAGACGCGACGAGCAGTACTTC
TRBV11-2	.	.	TRBJ1-2	CASSTIRQGVEEYYGYTF	TGTGCCAGCAGCACCATACGGCAGGGAGTAGAGGAATACTATGGCTACACCTTC
TRBV27	.	TRBD1	TRBJ2-1	CASRRATGRNEQFF	TGTGCCAGCAGGCGCGCGACAGGGCGGAATGAGCAGTTCTTC
TRBV12-3/TRBV12-4	.	.	TRBJ1-5	CASSLEGIGQPQHF	TGTGCCAGCAGTTTGGAGGGTATCGGCCAGCCCCAGCATTTT
TRBV6-2/TRBV6-3	.	.	TRBJ1-1	CASGTPRGWGTEAFF	TGTGCCAGCGGAACACCCAGGGGTTGGGGCACTGAAGCTTTCTTT
TRBV4-3	.	TRBD1	TRBJ2-1	CASSLDGTGRLSEQFF	TGCGCCAGCAGCCTGGACGGGACAGGGCGTCTAAGTGAGCAGTTCTTC
TRBV23-1	.	.	TRBJ2-3	CASSQPGQPLKIRAQYF	TGCGCCAGCAGTCAGCCTGGACAGCCCTTAAAGATCAGAGCGCAGTATTTT
TRBV7-9	.	.	TRBJ2-2	CASSLPTGELFF	TGTGCCAGCAGCTTACCCACCGGGGAGCTGTTTTTT
TRBV11-2	.	TRBD2	TRBJ2-7	CASSLEGGGAPHEQYF	TGTGCCAGCAGCTTAGAGGGCGGGGGAGCCCCCCACGAGCAGTACTTC
TRBV5-4	.	.	TRBJ1-2	CASSLRRDETF	TGTGCCAGCAGCTTGAGGAGGGATGAGACCTTC
TRBV7-9	.	.	TRBJ2-7	CASSLEGVGDYEQYF	TGTGCCAGCAGCTTAGAGGGGGTAGGAGACTACGAGCAGTACTTC
TRBV7-9	.	.	TRBJ1-4	CASRYRARGFEKLFF	TGTGCCAGCAGGTACCGGGCCCGGGGATTCGAAAAACTGTTTTTT
TRBV12-3/TRBV12-4	.	.	TRBJ1-2	CASSLGEFYGYTF	TGTGCCAGCAGTTTAGGGGAGTTCTATGGCTACACCTTC
TRBV12-3/TRBV12-4	.	.	TRBJ2-7	CASSQGIGNYEQYF	TGTGCCAGCTCGCAGGGGATTGGTAACTACGAGCAGTACTTC
TRBV7-6	.	.	TRBJ2-3	CASSLLADTQYF	TGTGCCAGCAGCTTACTAGCAGATACGCAGTATTTT
TRBV7-8	.	.	TRBJ1-5	CASSSAGGWAQPQHF	TGTGCCAGCAGCTCCGCGGGGGGGTGGGCTCAGCCCCAGCATTTT
TRBV6-2/TRBV6-3	.	.	TRBJ1-5	CASSSPSSRAGNQPQHF	TGTGCCAGCAGTTCTCCCAGCTCCAGGGCAGGGAATCAGCCCCAGCATTTT